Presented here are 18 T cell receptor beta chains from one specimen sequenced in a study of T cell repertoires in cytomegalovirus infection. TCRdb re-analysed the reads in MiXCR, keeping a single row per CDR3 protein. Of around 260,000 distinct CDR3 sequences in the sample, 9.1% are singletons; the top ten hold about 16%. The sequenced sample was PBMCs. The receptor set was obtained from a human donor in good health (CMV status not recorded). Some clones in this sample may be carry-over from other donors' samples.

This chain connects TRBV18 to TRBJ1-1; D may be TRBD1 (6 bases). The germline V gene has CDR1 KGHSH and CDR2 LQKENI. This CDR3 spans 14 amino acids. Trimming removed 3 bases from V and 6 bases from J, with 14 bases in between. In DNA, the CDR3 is TGTGCCAGCTCACCGGGGCGGACAGTGGCTGAAGCTTTCTTT. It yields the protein CASSPGRTVAEAFF. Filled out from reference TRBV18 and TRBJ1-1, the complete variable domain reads NAGVMQNPRHLVRRRGQEARLRCSPMKGHSHVYWYRQLPEEGLKFMVYLQKENIIDESGMPKERFSAEFPKEGPSILRIQQVVRGDSAAYFCASSPGRTVAEAFFGQGTRLTVV.

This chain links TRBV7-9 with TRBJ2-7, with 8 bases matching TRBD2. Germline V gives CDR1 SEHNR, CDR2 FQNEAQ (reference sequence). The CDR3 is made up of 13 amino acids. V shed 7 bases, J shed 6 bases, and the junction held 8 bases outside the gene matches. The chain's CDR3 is CASTPPGGREQYF. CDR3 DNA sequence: TGTGCCAGCACCCCCCCGGGAGGGCGCGAGCAGTACTTC.

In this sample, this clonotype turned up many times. The CDR3 is CASSQEGLARGGVNEQFF. DNA of the CDR3: TGTGCCAGCAGCCAAGAAGGCCTAGCTAGGGGCGGTGTCAATGAGCAGTTCTTC. The J gene is TRBJ2-1, the V gene TRBV14, with D perhaps given as TRBD1 or TRBD2 (5 bases each). Trimming pared 0 bases from V and 6 bases from J, leaving 21 bases between. The CDR3 extends over 18 amino acids. The germline V gene has CDR1 SGHDN and CDR2 FVKESK.

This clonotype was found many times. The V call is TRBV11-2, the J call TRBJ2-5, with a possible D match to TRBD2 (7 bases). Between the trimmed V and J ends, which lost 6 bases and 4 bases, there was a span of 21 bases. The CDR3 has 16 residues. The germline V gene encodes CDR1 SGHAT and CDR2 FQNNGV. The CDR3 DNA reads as TGTGCCAGCAGTCAACGCAGAGGGGGGGCGGGAGAGACCCAGTACTTC. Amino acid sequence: CASSQRRGGAGETQYF.

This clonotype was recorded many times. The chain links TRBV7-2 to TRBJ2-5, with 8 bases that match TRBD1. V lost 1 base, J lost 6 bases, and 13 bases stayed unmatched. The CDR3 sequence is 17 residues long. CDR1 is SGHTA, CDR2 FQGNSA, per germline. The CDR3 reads CASSLVGTGGIRKTQYF. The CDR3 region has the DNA TGTGCCAGCAGCTTAGTGGGCACAGGGGGAATCCGGAAGACCCAGTACTTC.

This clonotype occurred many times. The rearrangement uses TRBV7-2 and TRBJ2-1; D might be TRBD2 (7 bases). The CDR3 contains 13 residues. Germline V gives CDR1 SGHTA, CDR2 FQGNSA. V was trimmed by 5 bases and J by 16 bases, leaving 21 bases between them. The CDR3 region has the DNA TGTGCCAGCAGCCCGCTATGGCGGGGGCGGGTTTTCTTC. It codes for CASSPLWRGRVFF.

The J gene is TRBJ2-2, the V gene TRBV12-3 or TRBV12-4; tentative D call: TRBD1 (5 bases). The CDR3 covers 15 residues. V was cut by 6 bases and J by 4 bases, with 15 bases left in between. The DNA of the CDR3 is TGTGCCAGCAGAGACAGACCCCCGGGCACCGGGGAGCTGTTTTTT. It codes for CASRDRPPGTGELFF.

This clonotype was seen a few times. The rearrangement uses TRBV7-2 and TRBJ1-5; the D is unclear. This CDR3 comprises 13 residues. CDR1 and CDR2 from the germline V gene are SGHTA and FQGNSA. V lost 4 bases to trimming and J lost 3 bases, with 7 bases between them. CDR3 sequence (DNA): TGTGCCAGCAGCTCCCTCTTCAATCAGCCCCAGCATTTT. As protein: CASSSLFNQPQHF. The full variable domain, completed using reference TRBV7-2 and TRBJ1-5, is GAGVSQSPSNKVTEKGKDVELRCDPISGHTALYWYRQSLGQGLEFLIYFQGNSAPDKSGLPSDRFSAERTGGSVSTLTIQRTQQEDSAVYLCASSSLFNQPQHFGDGTRLSIL.

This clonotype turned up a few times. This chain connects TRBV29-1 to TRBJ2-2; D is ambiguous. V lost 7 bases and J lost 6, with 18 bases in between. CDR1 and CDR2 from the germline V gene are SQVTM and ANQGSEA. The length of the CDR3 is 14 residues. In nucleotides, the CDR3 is TGCAGCGCCATGCTCGAGCATCGCGCCGGGGAGCTGTTTTTT. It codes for CSAMLEHRAGELFF.

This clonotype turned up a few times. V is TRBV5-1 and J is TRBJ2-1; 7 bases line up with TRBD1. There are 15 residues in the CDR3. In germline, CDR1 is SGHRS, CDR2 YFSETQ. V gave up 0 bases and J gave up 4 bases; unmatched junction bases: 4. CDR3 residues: CASSLVVGQYNEQFF. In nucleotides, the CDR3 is TGCGCCAGCAGCTTGGTCGTGGGACAGTACAATGAGCAGTTCTTC. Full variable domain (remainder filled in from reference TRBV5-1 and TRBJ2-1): KAGVTQTPRYLIKTRGQQVTLSCSPISGHRSVSWYQQTPGQGLQFLFEYFSETQRNKGNFPGRFSGRQFSNSRSEMNVSTLELGDSALYLCASSLVVGQYNEQFFGPGTRLTVL.

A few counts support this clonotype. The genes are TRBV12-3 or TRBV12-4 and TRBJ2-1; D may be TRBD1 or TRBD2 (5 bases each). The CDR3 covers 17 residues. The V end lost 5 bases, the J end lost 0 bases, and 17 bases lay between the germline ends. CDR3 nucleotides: TGTGCCAGCAGTCCAACCGGGTACGGGACCTCCTACAATGAGCAGTTCTTC. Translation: CASSPTGYGTSYNEQFF.

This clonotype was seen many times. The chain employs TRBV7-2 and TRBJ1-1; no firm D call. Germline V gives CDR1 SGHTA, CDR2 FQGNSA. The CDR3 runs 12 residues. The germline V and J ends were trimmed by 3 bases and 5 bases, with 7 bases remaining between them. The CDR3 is CASSFLETEAFF. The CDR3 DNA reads TGTGCCAGCAGCTTTCTTGAGACTGAAGCTTTCTTT.

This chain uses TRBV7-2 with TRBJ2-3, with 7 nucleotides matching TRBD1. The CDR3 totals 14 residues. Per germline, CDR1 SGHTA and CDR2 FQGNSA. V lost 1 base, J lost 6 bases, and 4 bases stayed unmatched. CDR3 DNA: TGTGCCAGCAGCTTAGTAGGGGGCAGGGATACGCAGTATTTT. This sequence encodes CASSLVGGRDTQYF. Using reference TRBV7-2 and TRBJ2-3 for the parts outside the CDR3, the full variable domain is GAGVSQSPSNKVTEKGKDVELRCDPISGHTALYWYRQSLGQGLEFLIYFQGNSAPDKSGLPSDRFSAERTGGSVSTLTIQRTQQEDSAVYLCASSLVGGRDTQYFGPGTRLTVL.

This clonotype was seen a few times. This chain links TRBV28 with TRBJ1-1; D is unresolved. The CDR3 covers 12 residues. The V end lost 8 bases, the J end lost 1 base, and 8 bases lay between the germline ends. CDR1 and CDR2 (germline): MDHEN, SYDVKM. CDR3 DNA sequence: TGTGCCAGCTATTACAGGAACACTGAAGCTTTCTTT. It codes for CASYYRNTEAFF.

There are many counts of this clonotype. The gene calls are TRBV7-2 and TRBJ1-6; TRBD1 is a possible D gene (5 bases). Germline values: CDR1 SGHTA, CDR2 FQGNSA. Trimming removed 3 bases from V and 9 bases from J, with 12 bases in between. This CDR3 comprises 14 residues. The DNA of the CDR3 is TGTGCCAGCAGCTTGTGGCAGGGCGGTTCACCCCTCCACTTT. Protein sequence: CASSLWQGGSPLHF.

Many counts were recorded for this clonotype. The CDR3, as DNA: TGCGCCAGCAGCCAAGATCGGACAGGGGGAAACGAAGAGACCCAGTACTTC. This translates into CASSQDRTGGNEETQYF. This chain links TRBV4-1 with TRBJ2-5; TRBD1 agrees at 10 bases. This CDR3 is built from 17 residues. V shed 0 bases and J 3 bases; nucleotides not matched to a gene: 7. Germline V gene data show CDR1 as MGHRA and CDR2 as YSYEKL.

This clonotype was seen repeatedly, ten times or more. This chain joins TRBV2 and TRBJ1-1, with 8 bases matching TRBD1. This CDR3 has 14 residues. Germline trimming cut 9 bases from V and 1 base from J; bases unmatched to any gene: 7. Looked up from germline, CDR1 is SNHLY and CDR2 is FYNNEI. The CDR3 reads CASRTGLANTEAFF. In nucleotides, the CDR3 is TGTGCCAGTCGGACAGGGTTAGCGAACACTGAAGCTTTCTTT.

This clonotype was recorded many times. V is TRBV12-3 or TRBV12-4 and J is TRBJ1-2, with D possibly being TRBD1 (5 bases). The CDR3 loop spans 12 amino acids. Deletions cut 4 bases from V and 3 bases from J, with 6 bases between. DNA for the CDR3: TGTGCCAGCAGTTGGGGGGACTATGGCTACACCTTC. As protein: CASSWGDYGYTF.